Here is one T cell receptor beta chain with its context. Its antigen is unknown. This CDR3 has 13 residues. Germline CDR1 reads MRHNA; CDR2 reads SNTAGT. The trim removed 6 bases at V and 4 bases at J, leaving 4 bases unmatched. This entry is derived from a study of T cell responses to AZD1222 COVID-19 vaccine. Study-level points and caveats: Among the donors, most were white British and more were female, and clonal diversity was possibly underestimated. Compared with day 0, the breadth and depth of the Spike-specific TCR repertoire rose significantly after two doses of AZD1222. The reported proportion of spike-specific TCRs targeting unmutated variant regions was nearly half.

TCRdb keeps only in-frame clones here, not all; method: immunoSEQ multiplex PCR. Of some 80,000 clones detected, roughly nine tenths appear once; the ten largest clones hold around 4.9%. The sequence was collected from an adult in good health. The material sequenced was peripheral blood, taken on day 0 of AZD1222 vaccination. The J gene is TRBJ1-1, the V gene TRBV6-4, with TRBD1 identical over 8 bases. CDR3 DNA: TGTGCCAGCAGATCACAGGGGGGCACTGAAGCTTTCTTT. Protein product: CASRSQGGTEAFF.